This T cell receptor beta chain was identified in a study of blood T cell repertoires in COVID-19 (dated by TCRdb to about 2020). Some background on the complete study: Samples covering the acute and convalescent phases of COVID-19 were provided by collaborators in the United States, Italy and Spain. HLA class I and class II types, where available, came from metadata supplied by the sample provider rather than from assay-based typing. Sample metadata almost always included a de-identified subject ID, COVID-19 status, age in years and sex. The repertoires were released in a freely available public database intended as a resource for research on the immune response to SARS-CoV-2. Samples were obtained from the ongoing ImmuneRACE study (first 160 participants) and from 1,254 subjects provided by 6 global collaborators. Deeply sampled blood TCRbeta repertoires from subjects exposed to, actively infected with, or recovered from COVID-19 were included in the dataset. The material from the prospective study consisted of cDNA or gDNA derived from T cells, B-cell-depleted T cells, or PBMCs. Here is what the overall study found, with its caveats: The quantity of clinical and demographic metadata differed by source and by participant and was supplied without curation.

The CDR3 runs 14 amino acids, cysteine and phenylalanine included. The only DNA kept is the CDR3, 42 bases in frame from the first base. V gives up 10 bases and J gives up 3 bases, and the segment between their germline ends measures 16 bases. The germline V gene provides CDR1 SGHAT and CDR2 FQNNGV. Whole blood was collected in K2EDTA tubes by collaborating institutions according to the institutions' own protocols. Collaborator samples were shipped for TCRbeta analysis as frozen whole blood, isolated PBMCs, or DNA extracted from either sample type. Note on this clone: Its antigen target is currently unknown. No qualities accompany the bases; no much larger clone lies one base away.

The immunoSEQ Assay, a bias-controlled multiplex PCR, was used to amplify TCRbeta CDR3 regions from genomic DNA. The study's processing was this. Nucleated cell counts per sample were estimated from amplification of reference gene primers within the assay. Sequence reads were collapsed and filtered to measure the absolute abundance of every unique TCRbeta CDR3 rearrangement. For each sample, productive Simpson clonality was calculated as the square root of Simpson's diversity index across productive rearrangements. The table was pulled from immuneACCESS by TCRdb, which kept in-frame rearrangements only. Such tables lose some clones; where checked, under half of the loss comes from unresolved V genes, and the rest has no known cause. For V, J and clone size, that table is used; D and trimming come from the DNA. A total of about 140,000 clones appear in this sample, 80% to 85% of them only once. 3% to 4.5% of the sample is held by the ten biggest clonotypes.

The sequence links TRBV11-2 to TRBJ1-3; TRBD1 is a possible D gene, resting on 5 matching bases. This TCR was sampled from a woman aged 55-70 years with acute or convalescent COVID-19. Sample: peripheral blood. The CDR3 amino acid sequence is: CATGDSFFGNTIYF. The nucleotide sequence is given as TGTGCCACCGGAGACAGTTTCTTTGGAAACACCATATATTTT.